This paragraph reports one TCR beta chain. Its antigen remains unidentified. MiXCR was run by TCRdb on the 5' RACE reads, yielding one entry per CDR3 protein. The sample consists of 1.5 million to 2 million distinct CDR3 sequences, about 32% of them appearing once. The CDR3 covers 16 residues. The germline V gene encodes CDR1 MNHNY and CDR2 SVGAGI (reference sequence). Healthy Caucasians made up all donors. This entry belongs to a study of identical twins. Regarding the study as a whole: Memory repertoires showed no such pattern, whereas abundant cord blood beta clonotypes carried fewer insertions. Monozygotic twin pairs showed more out-of-frame TCR alpha sharing than models estimated. The analysis was cross-sectional rather than longitudinal within donors.

The TCR was taken from a newborn girl in good health. What was sequenced was cord blood. This chain joins TRBV6-6 and TRBJ2-1; 7 nucleotides line up with TRBD1. The J call is in doubt because the DNA end fits TRBJ2-7 better. The CDR3 nucleotides are TGTGCCAGCAGTTACTCAGCGACAGGGCTCTACAATGAGCAGTACTTC. This translates into CASSYSATGLYNEQYF.